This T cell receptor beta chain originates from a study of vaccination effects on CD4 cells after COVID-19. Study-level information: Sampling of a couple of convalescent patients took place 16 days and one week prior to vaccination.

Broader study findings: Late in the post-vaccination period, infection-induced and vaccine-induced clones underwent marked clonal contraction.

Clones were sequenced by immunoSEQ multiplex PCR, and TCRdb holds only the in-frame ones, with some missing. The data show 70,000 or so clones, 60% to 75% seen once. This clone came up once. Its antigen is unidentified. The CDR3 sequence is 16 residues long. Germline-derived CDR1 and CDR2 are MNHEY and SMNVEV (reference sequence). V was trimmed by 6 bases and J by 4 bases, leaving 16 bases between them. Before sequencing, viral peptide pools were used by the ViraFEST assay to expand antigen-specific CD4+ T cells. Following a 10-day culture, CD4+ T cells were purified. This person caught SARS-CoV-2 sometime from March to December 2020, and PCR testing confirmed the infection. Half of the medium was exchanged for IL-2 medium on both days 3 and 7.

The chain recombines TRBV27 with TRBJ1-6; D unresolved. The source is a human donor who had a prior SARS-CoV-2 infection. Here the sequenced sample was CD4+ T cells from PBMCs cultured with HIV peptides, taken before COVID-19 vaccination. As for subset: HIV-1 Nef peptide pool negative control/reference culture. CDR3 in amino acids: CASRVASLGYNSPLHF. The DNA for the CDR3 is TGTGCCAGCAGGGTGGCCAGCTTGGGGTATAATTCACCCCTCCACTTT.